The rows below give T cell receptor beta chains drawn from one sample of a study of control samples from healthy donors and cancer patients. Libraries were prepared by immunoSEQ multiplex PCR; TCRdb keeps only in-frame clonotypes and omits some of them. The table records approximately 100,000 clones, approximately 86% of them present only once. Source material: blood. The receptor set was obtained from a young man in good health. The CDR3 runs from the conserved cysteine through the conserved F or W. D genes are given only for firm matches. Some rows mark clone size as missing; the rest say once, few, many or name a class of expanded clone.

v_call	clone_size	d_call	j_call	cdr3_length	cdr3_nt	cdr3_aa
TRBV16	-	TRBD1	TRBJ2-1	15	TGTGCCAGCAGCCACCAGTCACAGGGGCACAATGAGCAGTTCTTC	CASSHQSQGHNEQFF
TRBV12-3/TRBV12-4	-	-	TRBJ2-2	12	TGTGCCAGTTCGATGGGTCCCGGGGAGCTGTTTTTT	CASSMGPGELFF
TRBV27	-	-	TRBJ1-1	13	TGTGCCAGCAGCGAACGATTGAACACTGAAGCTTTCTTT	CASSERLNTEAFF
TRBV7-3	-	-	TRBJ1-2	13	TGTGCCAGCAGCCCGGGCCCTAACTATGGCTACACCTTC	CASSPGPNYGYTF
TRBV6-4	-	-	TRBJ2-3	14	TGTGCCAGCAGTGATTCGCCTAGCACAGATACGCAGTATTTT	CASSDSPSTDTQYF
TRBV5-4	-	TRBD2	TRBJ2-1	14	TGTGCCAGCAGCTTGAAGGGGAGGGGCAATGAGCAGTTCTTC	CASSLKGRGNEQFF
TRBV28	-	-	TRBJ1-5	15	TGTGCCAGCATAGGGCGACGGACCAGCAATCAGCCCCAGCATTTT	CASIGRRTSNQPQHF
TRBV5-1	-	-	TRBJ2-2	15	TGCGCCAGCAGCATACAGGGCACCCAAACCGGGGAGCTGTTTTTT	CASSIQGTQTGELFF
TRBV13	-	-	TRBJ2-2	15	TGTGCCAGCAGCCCATGGGGGACTAACACCGGGGAGCTGTTTTTT	CASSPWGTNTGELFF
TRBV29-1	-	-	TRBJ2-2	13	TGCAGCGTCGACGGGGAGAACACCGGGGAGCTGTTTTTT	CSVDGENTGELFF
TRBV29-1	few	TRBD2	TRBJ2-3	12	TGCAGCGTTGAACCCGGGACTAAGGCGCAGTATTTT	CSVEPGTKAQYF
TRBV4-3	-	-	TRBJ1-2	13	TGCGCCAGCAGCCAAGATCTGAGCTATGGCTACACCTTC	CASSQDLSYGYTF
TRBV5-5	-	-	TRBJ2-1	12	TGTGCCAGCATCCAGGGATACAATGAGCAGTTCTTC	CASIQGYNEQFF
TRBV7-2	-	-	TRBJ1-6	13	TGTGCCAGCAGCTTAGAGAGTACTCCACCCCTCCACTTT	CASSLESTPPLHF
TRBV3-1/TRBV3-2	once	TRBD1	TRBJ1-1	17	TGTGCCAGCAGCCATGCCCGGACAGGGAACTTGAACACTGAAGCTTTCTTT	CASSHARTGNLNTEAFF
TRBV11-2	-	-	TRBJ2-5	15	TGTGCCAGCAGTCCAAAGACGGGATGGACGGAGACCCAGTACTTC	CASSPKTGWTETQYF
TRBV9	-	TRBD1	TRBJ2-1	15	TGTGCCAGCAGCGTAGGGGACAGGGACGACAATGAGCAGTTCTTC	CASSVGDRDDNEQFF
TRBV24-1	-	-	TRBJ1-5	16	TGTGCCACCAGTGATTTGCGACAGTATAGCAATCAGCCCCAGCATTTT	CATSDLRQYSNQPQHF
TRBV6-2/TRBV6-3	-	TRBD2	TRBJ2-7	15	TGTGCCAGCATCCCCTCCATAGCGGGAGGGTACGAGCAGTACTTC	CASIPSIAGGYEQYF
TRBV28	-	TRBD2	TRBJ2-1	16	TGTGCCAGCAGTTTATCGGCGGGAGCTGGCTACAATGAGCAGTTCTTC	CASSLSAGAGYNEQFF
TRBV5-6	-	TRBD1	TRBJ2-7	17	TGTGCCAGCAGCCGAGTAACTTCCGGGACAGGGAATTACGAGCAGTACTTC	CASSRVTSGTGNYEQYF
TRBV24-1	-	TRBD2	TRBJ2-1	16	TGTGCCACCAGTGAGTCTAGCGGGAGAAACTACAATGAGCAGTTCTTC	CATSESSGRNYNEQFF
TRBV7-9	-	TRBD1	TRBJ2-3	15	TGTGCCAGCAGCTGGAACAGGGGAGCCACAGATACGCAGTATTTT	CASSWNRGATDTQYF
TRBV19	-	TRBD1	TRBJ1-1	13	TGTGCCAGTAAGGACAGGGTGAACACTGAAGCTTTCTTT	CASKDRVNTEAFF
TRBV5-1	-	-	TRBJ1-1	15	TGCGCCAGCAGCTTGGCCAGTGGGCTGAACACTGAAGCTTTCTTT	CASSLASGLNTEAFF
TRBV12-5	-	TRBD1	TRBJ2-7	22	TGTGCTAGTGCGGTCTCCGTACAATTTTTTATAACAGGGGGCGAATCCCTCTACGAGCAGTACTTC	CASAVSVQFFITGGESLYEQYF
TRBV10-3	few	TRBD2	TRBJ2-5	17	TGTGCCATCAGTGGGACCGGGACTAGCGGAACTGGGGAGACCCAGTACTTC	CAISGTGTSGTGETQYF
TRBV19	few	-	TRBJ1-5	13	TGTGCCAGTAGTAGAAAAACAGGTCAGCCCCAGCATTTT	CASSRKTGQPQHF
TRBV5-1	-	TRBD2	TRBJ2-1	15	TGCGCCAGCAGCTCTGGACTAGCCGAAGCCAATGAGCAGTTCTTC	CASSSGLAEANEQFF
TRBV29-1	-	-	TRBJ1-2	9	TGCAGCGTCCGTGAGGGCTACACCTTC	CSVREGYTF
TRBV12-2	-	-	TRBJ2-5	13	TGTGCAAGTCGCCCCGGTTTGCAAGAGACCCAGTACTTC	CASRPGLQETQYF
TRBV7-6	-	TRBD1	TRBJ2-7	15	TGTGCTATCAGACGAGCAACAGGGGGCTCCTACGAGCAGTACTTC	CAIRRATGGSYEQYF
TRBV19	-	-	TRBJ2-5	14	TGTGCCAGCCGTAGGGGGGGTGAACAAGAGACCCAGTACTTC	CASRRGGEQETQYF
TRBV15	-	-	TRBJ2-7	16	TGTGCCACCAGCAGATCAGGGACCTACGGAATATACGAGCAGTACTTC	CATSRSGTYGIYEQYF
TRBV28	-	TRBD2	TRBJ2-3	18	TGTGCCAGCAGTTTTCTCCCCCCGGGAGGGCCTTCCACAGATACGCAGTATTTT	CASSFLPPGGPSTDTQYF
TRBV4-2	many	-	TRBJ1-5	15	TGTGCCAGCAGCCAAGAGAACAGTCTGATTAAGCCCCAGCATTTT	CASSQENSLIKPQHF
TRBV19	-	-	TRBJ1-3	16	TGTGCCAGTAGTATGGTGAGGGATTACTCTGGAAACACCATATATTTT	CASSMVRDYSGNTIYF
TRBV20-1	-	TRBD1	TRBJ1-5	14	TGCAGTGCTAGTTACGGACAGGCTAATCAGCCCCAGCATTTT	CSASYGQANQPQHF